This T cell receptor (beta chain) was profiled in a study of cytomegalovirus exposure and HLA in healthy donors. Findings of the study overall: According to reports, the classifier identified cytomegalovirus status with high specificity and sensitivity.

Libraries were prepared by immunoSEQ multiplex PCR; TCRdb keeps only in-frame clonotypes and omits some of them. Of more than 95,000 clones listed, around 94% are singletons. On this clone itself: Its matching antigen is unknown.

CDR3 length: 14 amino acids. The germline V gene has CDR1 MGHRA and CDR2 YSYEKL. The germline V and J ends were trimmed by 4 bases and 6 bases, with 13 bases remaining between them. The specimen was PBMCs. This TCR came from a woman between 18 and 29 years old in good health and CMV-seronegative. The genes are TRBV4-1 and TRBJ1-3; tentatively, D is TRBD1 (5 bases). CDR3 protein: CASSLGVLENTIYF. DNA for the CDR3: TGCGCCAGCAGCCTAGGGGTTTTAGAAAACACCATATATTTT.